The source of this TCR beta chain is a study of Siglec-9 on CD8 T cells in melanoma. Study-level findings and limits: An effector memory CD8+ subset marked by Siglec-9 reportedly appeared to gather in melanoma.

Here immunoSEQ multiplex PCR was the method, and the copy in TCRdb shows in-frame clones only, minus some. The sample lists 25,000 to 30,000 clones, 75% to 90% occurring once. To note about this clone: Its matching antigen is unknown.

V lost 0 bases to trimming and J lost 4 bases; unmatched junction nucleotides: 3. Germline V lookup: CDR1 MNHEY, CDR2 SMNVEV (reference sequence). CDR3 length equals 15 residues. The J gene is TRBJ2-1, the V gene TRBV27, with 7 nucleotides matching TRBD1. The sequence came from a human donor in good health. The source material was Siglec-9- CD8+ T cells sorted from blood. The CDR3 protein is CASSLSTGLYNEQFF. In DNA, the CDR3 is TGTGCCAGCAGTTTATCGACAGGGCTATACAATGAGCAGTTCTTC.